The clone carrying this T cell receptor (beta chain) was seen ten or more times. These data come from a study of human T cells and chemical hapten exposure. Sample time point: patch test 2, 6 weeks after DPC sensitization. Treatment reported: therapeutic diphenylcyclopropenone sensitization with weekly scalp DPC. Library preparation tagged each individual cDNA molecule with a unique molecular identifier. MiXCR was run by TCRdb on the RACE reads, yielding one entry per CDR3 protein. The sample lists roughly 380,000 distinct CDR3 sequences; around 6% were seen once. The receptor's source is a woman in her late teens or twenties with alopecia areata. Some clones in this sample may be carry-over from other donors' samples. Here the sequenced sample was whole blood, taken in connection with sensitization to the hapten diphenylcyclopropenone (DPC).

The CDR3 sequence: CASSAHRNTEAFF. CDR3 DNA: TGTGCCAGCAGCGCACACAGGAACACTGAAGCTTTCTTT. The rearrangement links TRBV9 to TRBJ1-1; no clear D gene. Deletions cut 3 bases from V and 1 base from J, with 7 bases between. The CDR3 has 13 residues. Germline V lookup: CDR1 SGDLS, CDR2 YYNGEE.